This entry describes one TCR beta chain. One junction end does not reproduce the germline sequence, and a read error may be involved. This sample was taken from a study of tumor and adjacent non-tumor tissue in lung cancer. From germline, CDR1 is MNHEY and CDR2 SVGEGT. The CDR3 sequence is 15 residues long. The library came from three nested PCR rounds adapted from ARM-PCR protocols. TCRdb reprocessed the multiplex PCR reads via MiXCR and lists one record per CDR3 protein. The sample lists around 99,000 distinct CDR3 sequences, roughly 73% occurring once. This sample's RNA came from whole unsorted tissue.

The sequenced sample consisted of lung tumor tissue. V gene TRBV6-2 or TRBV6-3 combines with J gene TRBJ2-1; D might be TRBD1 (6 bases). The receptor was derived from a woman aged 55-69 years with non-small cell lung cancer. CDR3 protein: CASSYRLGAKNDQFF. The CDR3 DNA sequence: TGTGCCAGCAGTTACAGGCTGGGGGCTAAGAATGACCAGTTCTTC.